The 23 T cell receptor beta chains reported below all come from one sample, sequenced in a study of T cell repertoires in cytomegalovirus infection. Their recognized antigens are unknown. TCRdb redid the calling of the reads with MiXCR, one entry per CDR3 protein. The sample holds about 180,000 distinct CDR3 sequences; less than 25% are singletons and the top ten take more than 25%. The material was CD8+ T cells from cultured PBMCs, obtained from culture after CMV antigen stimulation. The receptors derive from a human donor in good health (CMV status not recorded). Some clones in this sample may be carry-over from other donors' samples.

The chain carries TRBV27 and TRBJ1-5; D is undetermined. Germline V lookup: CDR1 MNHEY, CDR2 SMNVEV (reference sequence). Trimming pared 5 bases from V and 5 bases from J, leaving 13 bases between. There are 14 residues in the CDR3. CDR3: CASSPGFPYQPQHF. The DNA of the CDR3 is TGTGCCAGCAGTCCCGGGTTTCCGTATCAGCCCCAGCATTTT.

This clonotype was observed a few times. The chain couples TRBV7-2 to TRBJ2-7; TRBD2 might be the D (5 bases). Germline-derived CDR1 and CDR2 are SGHTA and FQGNSA. V was clipped by 2 bases and J by 0 bases, with 8 bases between them. The CDR3 consists of 14 residues. The CDR3, as DNA: TGTGCCAGCAGCTTACATGGGAGCTCCTACGAGCAGTACTTC. Its protein product is CASSLHGSSYEQYF.

This chain uses TRBV7-2 with TRBJ1-2; 8 positions match TRBD1. V gave up 7 bases and J gave up 5 bases; unmatched junction bases: 12. CDR1 is SGHTA, CDR2 FQGNSA, per germline. The CDR3 contains 15 residues. CDR3 bases: TGTGCCAGCATCAGCCCCCAGGGACAGGCTTATGGCTACACCTTC. Its protein is CASISPQGQAYGYTF.

This chain uses TRBV7-9 with TRBJ2-5, with 8 bases that match TRBD2. V lost 1 base to trimming and J lost 4 bases; unmatched junction nucleotides: 8. Germline lookup yields CDR1 SEHNR and CDR2 FQNEAQ (reference sequence). This CDR3 region has 16 residues. The CDR3 region is CASSLEWRGASETQYF. Here the CDR3 DNA reads TGTGCCAGCAGCTTAGAGTGGCGGGGGGCGTCAGAGACCCAGTACTTC. The full variable domain, with the rest looked up from reference TRBV7-9 and TRBJ2-5, is DTGVSQNPRHKITKRGQNVTFRCDPISEHNRLYWYRQTLGQGPEFLTYFQNEAQLEKSRLLSDRFSAERPKGSFSTLEIQRTEQGDSAMYLCASSLEWRGASETQYFGPGTRLLVL.

Only a few counts were recorded for this clonotype. The chain recombines TRBV6-5 with TRBJ2-3, with 10 bases lining up with TRBD2. Germline trimming cut 1 base from V and 1 base from J; bases unmatched to any gene: 8. Germline CDR1 is MNHEY and CDR2 is SVGAGI. CDR3 size: 18 residues. CDR3 amino acids: CASSYLAGGDLGTDTQYF. The DNA for the CDR3 is TGTGCCAGCAGTTACTTAGCGGGGGGTGACTTAGGCACAGATACGCAGTATTTT.

The rearrangement joins TRBV25-1 to TRBJ1-2; D is unresolved. The CDR3 runs to 14 residues. V was clipped by 2 bases and J by 2 bases, with 9 bases between them. Per the germline V gene, CDR1 is MGHDK and CDR2 is SYGVNS. The CDR3 spells CASSEADSNYGYTF. The CDR3 coding sequence is TGTGCCAGCAGTGAAGCGGATTCCAACTATGGCTACACCTTC.

This clonotype was detected only a few times. V gene TRBV7-6 combines with J gene TRBJ2-1; perhaps TRBD2 as D (6 bases). V shed 5 bases and J shed 7 bases, with 12 bases lying between them. Germline V gene lookup returns CDR1 SGHVS and CDR2 FNYEAQ. The CDR3 has 13 amino acids. The CDR3 DNA reads as TGTGCCAGCAGCCCAGCGGGCCCTAATGAGCAGTTCTTC. It yields the protein CASSPAGPNEQFF.

Ten or more counts support this clonotype. The V and J genes are TRBV7-9 and TRBJ1-1; D is ambiguous. The CDR3 runs to 12 residues. CDR1 SEHNR and CDR2 FQNEAQ come from the germline V gene (reference sequence). The germline V and J ends were trimmed by 5 bases and 5 bases, with 9 bases remaining between them. In DNA, the CDR3 is TGTGCCAGCAGCGTAAGAGGGACTGAAGCTTTCTTT. Translated: CASSVRGTEAFF.

This clonotype appeared many times. This chain uses TRBV6-2 or TRBV6-3 with TRBJ2-7; the D gene is possibly TRBD1 (5 bases). The CDR3 is 15 residues long. V gave up 3 bases and J gave up 2 bases, with 14 bases separating them. Germline CDR1 is MNHEY and CDR2 is SVGEGT. The CDR3 region has the DNA TGTGCCAGCAGTTATGGGGCCGGGTCTACCTACGAGCAGTACTTC. This codes for CASSYGAGSTYEQYF.

This clonotype showed up just a few times. This rearrangement joins TRBV6-2 or TRBV6-3 to TRBJ1-3; no reliable D call. This CDR3 contains 13 residues. CDR1 is MNHEY, CDR2 SVGEGT, per germline. The V gene lost 7 bases and the J gene lost 3 bases, with 10 bases spanning the gap. The CDR3, as DNA: TGTGCCAGCATCCTGCCCAATGGAAACACCATATATTTT. It translates to CASILPNGNTIYF.

This clonotype has just a few counts. V usage is TRBV7-9 and J usage is TRBJ2-5; the match to TRBD1 covers 11 bases. The CDR3 is 16 amino acids. Germline V gene sequence: CDR1 SEHNR, CDR2 FQNEAQ (reference sequence). Losses at the gene ends were 5 bases for V and 4 bases for J; bases not matched to a gene: 9. The CDR3 sequence: CASSPTDRGLGETQYF. In DNA form, the CDR3 reads TGTGCCAGCAGCCCGACGGACAGGGGGCTTGGAGAGACCCAGTACTTC. Filled out from reference TRBV7-9 and TRBJ2-5, the complete variable domain reads DTGVSQNPRHKITKRGQNVTFRCDPISEHNRLYWYRQTLGQGPEFLTYFQNEAQLEKSRLLSDRFSAERPKGSFSTLEIQRTEQGDSAMYLCASSPTDRGLGETQYFGPGTRLLVL.

The CDR3 spells CASVPPSTDTQYF. The CDR3 DNA reads as TGTGCCAGCGTTCCACCTAGCACAGATACGCAGTATTTT. The V and J genes are TRBV2 and TRBJ2-3; D unresolved. The germline CDR1 and CDR2 sequences are SNHLY and FYNNEI. CDR3 length: 13 residues. With 8 bases removed from V and 0 bases from J, the gap between germline ends came to 9 bases. Combining the CDR3 with reference TRBV2 and TRBJ2-3 gives the whole variable domain EPEVTQTPSHQVTQMGQEVILRCVPISNHLYFYWYRQILGQKVEFLVSFYNNEISEKSEIFDDQFSVERPDGSNFTLKIRSTKLEDSAMYFCASVPPSTDTQYFGPGTRLTVL.

This clonotype was counted a few times. The V and J genes are TRBV12-3 or TRBV12-4 and TRBJ2-6; no clear D. The CDR3 has 13 amino acids. V was cut by 3 bases and J by 4 bases, with 4 bases left in between. In nucleotides, the CDR3 is TGTGCCAGCAGTTTTGGAGGGGCCAACGTCCTGACTTTC. Its protein product is CASSFGGANVLTF.

This clonotype was seen a few times. The chain recombines TRBV4-1 with TRBJ2-6; 7 bases line up with TRBD1. The junction had 10 bases not matched to a gene; V was cut back by 3 bases and J by 2 bases. This CDR3 is 18 amino acids long. CDR1 is MGHRA and CDR2 is YSYEKL in the germline V gene. The CDR3 bases are TGCGCCAGCAGCCAGGAATACAGGGGAAACCCTGGGGCCAACGTCCTGACTTTC. Translation: CASSQEYRGNPGANVLTF.

This chain joins TRBV6-2 or TRBV6-3 and TRBJ1-1; D is unresolved. CDR3 length: 13 amino acids. Germline V gives CDR1 MNHEY, CDR2 SVGEGT. V dropped 5 bases and J dropped 1 base, with 8 bases sitting between them. In nucleotides, the CDR3 is TGTGCCAGCAGTCCGGACGAGAACACTGAAGCTTTCTTT. Amino acids: CASSPDENTEAFF.

This clonotype was counted between two and nine times. This chain joins TRBV7-2 and TRBJ2-7, with 12 bases fitting TRBD2. V trimming: 4 bases; J trimming: 5 bases; junction bases outside the gene matches: 15. This CDR3 is built from 18 residues. CDR1 SGHTA and CDR2 FQGNSA come from the germline V gene. The CDR3 DNA reads TGTGCCAGCAGCTCCTTAACCCCACTAGCGGGGGGCATCCACGAGCAGTACTTC. Protein sequence: CASSSLTPLAGGIHEQYF. The full variable domain, completed using reference TRBV7-2 and TRBJ2-7, is GAGVSQSPSNKVTEKGKDVELRCDPISGHTALYWYRQSLGQGLEFLIYFQGNSAPDKSGLPSDRFSAERTGGSVSTLTIQRTQQEDSAVYLCASSSLTPLAGGIHEQYFGPGTRLTVT.

This clonotype has just a few counts. The rearrangement uses TRBV4-3 and TRBJ2-7; TRBD1 matches at 9 bases. The CDR3 runs to 15 residues. J gave up 4 bases and V 4 bases, and 8 bases lay outside the gene matches. Germline values: CDR1 LGHNA, CDR2 YSLEER. For the CDR3, the DNA is TGCGCCAGCAGCCCCAGTGGGACAGGGAGTTACGAGCAGTACTTC. Translation gives CASSPSGTGSYEQYF.

This clonotype was detected only a few times. The CDR3 loop reads CASKGLRETQYF. The CDR3 nucleotides read TGTGCCAGCAAGGGGTTACGGGAGACCCAGTACTTC. The V gene is TRBV2, the J gene TRBJ2-5, with D maybe TRBD1 (5 bases). Germline lookup yields CDR1 SNHLY and CDR2 FYNNEI. CDR3 length: 12 amino acids. Trimming stripped 7 bases from V and 5 bases from J, with 11 bases between.

Only a few counts were recorded for this clonotype. This chain joins TRBV12-3 or TRBV12-4 and TRBJ2-1; D unclear. Trimming removed 7 bases at V and 8 bases at J, with 6 bases between. This CDR3 comprises 10 residues. CDR3 sequence (DNA): TGTGCCAGCAACTCGGATGAGCAGTTCTTC. This translates into CASNSDEQFF.

In this sample, this clonotype turned up a few times. The V and J genes are TRBV7-2 and TRBJ2-7; the D gene is possibly TRBD2 (6 bases). The CDR3 covers 16 residues. Germline V gene lookup returns CDR1 SGHTA and CDR2 FQGNSA. Trimming took off 4 bases at V and 2 bases at J, with 18 bases between the two ends. Here the CDR3 DNA reads TGTGCCAGCAGCTCCTCCGGGGGAGGCGAACCCTACGAGCAGTACTTC. It translates to CASSSSGGGEPYEQYF.

V and J are TRBV7-6 and TRBJ1-2; 7 bases are shared with TRBD1. Germline lookup yields CDR1 SGHVS and CDR2 FNYEAQ. The ends lost 1 base at V and 7 bases at J; junction bases unmatched: 3. CDR3 length: 13 residues. The CDR3 nucleotides read TGTGCCAGCAGCTTAGAAGGGGGCCGTGGCTACACCTTC. Residues: CASSLEGGRGYTF.

The table lists this clonotype with a few counts. The V call is TRBV29-1, the J call TRBJ1-2; possible D gene TRBD1, 6 bases. CDR1 SQVTM and CDR2 ANQGSEA come from the germline V gene. The CDR3 is 15 amino acids. Trimming shortened V by 3 bases and J by 4 bases, and 18 bases separated the two germline ends. CDR3 coding DNA: TGCAGCGTTGATTTGTTCGACAGGAGAGGCTATGGCTACACCTTC. This sequence encodes CSVDLFDRRGYGYTF.

This clonotype was seen more than once but under ten times. This chain links TRBV5-1 with TRBJ2-1; D gene ambiguous. Germline lookup yields CDR1 SGHRS and CDR2 YFSETQ. The CDR3 length is 14 residues. V gave up 4 bases and J gave up 8 bases, with 16 bases separating them. CDR3 bases: TGCGCCAGCAGCCCCCGGTTCGGTCCGGATGAGCAGTTCTTC. This codes for CASSPRFGPDEQFF.